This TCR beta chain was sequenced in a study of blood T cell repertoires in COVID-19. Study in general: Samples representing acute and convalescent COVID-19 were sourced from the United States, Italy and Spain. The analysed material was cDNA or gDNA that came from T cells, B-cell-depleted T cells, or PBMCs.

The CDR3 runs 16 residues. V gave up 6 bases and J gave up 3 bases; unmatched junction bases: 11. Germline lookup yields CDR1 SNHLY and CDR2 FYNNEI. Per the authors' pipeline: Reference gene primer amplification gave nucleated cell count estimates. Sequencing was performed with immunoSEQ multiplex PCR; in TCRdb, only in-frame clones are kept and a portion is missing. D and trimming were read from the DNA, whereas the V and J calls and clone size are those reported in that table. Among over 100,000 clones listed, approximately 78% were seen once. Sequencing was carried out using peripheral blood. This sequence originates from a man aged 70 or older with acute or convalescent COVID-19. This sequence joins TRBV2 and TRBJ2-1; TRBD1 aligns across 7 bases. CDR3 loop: CASRKTGTEFYNEQFF. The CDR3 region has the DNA TGTGCCAGCAGGAAAACCGGGACAGAGTTCTACAATGAGCAGTTCTTC.